This TCR beta chain was identified in a study of beta chain features in type 1 diabetes listed by TCRdb under 2018. General notes on the study: No differences in mean age, gender distribution, total cell number or subset yield were found between patients and healthy donors. Across all samples, 90 million to 130 million sorted cells were examined, and cell number per subset correlated strongly with RNA yield. Naive and central memory subsets were obtained from all 30 or so donors, but regulatory and stem cell-like memory subsets were isolated from only 8 patients and roughly eight healthy donors. In the study, recently diagnosed type 1 diabetes patients and matched healthy donors were compared on the TCRB repertoires of their sorted circulating CD4+ T cell subsets.

This clone was counted a few times. Its antigen target is currently unknown. Base qualities are not recorded, but no much larger clone differs from it by a single base. On the study overall, not on this receptor specifically: Because the HLA sub-analyses included only small numbers of individuals, any influence of HLA type on TCRB rearrangement was left unresolved. Fewer insertions and more nucleotide deletions at VDJ recombination sites were observed in patients with type 1 diabetes, implying thymic rearrangement abnormalities. A moderate but significant shortening of TCRB CDR3 length was observed in type 1 diabetes patients in all four CD4+ subsets. Because cDNA was sequenced instead of genomic DNA, highly expressing activated cells could be over-represented, though the groups showed no difference in activation or CD3 levels. Shorter templates might have been favored by PCR, but patient and control samples were amplified and corrected together, so both groups would have been affected equally by any skew. Naive, central memory and regulatory TCRB repertoires appeared to be more similar among patients than among healthy donors.

The High Capacity cDNA Reverse Transcription Kit was used to reverse transcribe all of the isolated RNA, meaning that expressed TCRB transcripts were what got sequenced. Deep immunoSEQ sequencing was performed on naive, central memory and regulatory T cell samples, with an average of approximately 3.9 million total reads per sample. After sorted cells were lysed in RLT buffer, RNA was extracted with DNase-treated RNeasy Micro or Mini kits, with the choice depending on cell number. Each cell subset was processed on its own to prevent cross-contamination, while patient and healthy donor samples were processed together. The immunoSEQ multiplex PCR was used to amplify TCRB sequences from cDNA, generating 87-bp fragments that spanned the CDR3 region. The amplicons were sequenced using the Illumina HiSeq platform. The study's own analysis went as follows. Synthetic template baselines were used to correct PCR bias computationally, reads within Hamming distance 2 were collapsed together, and singletons that could not be merged were discarded. Reads were aligned against IMGT so that V, D and J genes, CDR3 length and insertions or deletions at six rearrangement sites could be assigned. Within each subset, clonotype counts were normalized to the number of sorted cells before true diversity and Gini coefficients were calculated with the tcR R package. Repertoire sharing was quantified using the overlap coefficient calculated on TCRB nucleotide sequences. Out-of-frame TCRB sequences from naive cells were analyzed to stand in for the pre-selection repertoire. This immuneACCESS table, as held by TCRdb, lists in-frame sequences with V and J called but not all clones. Of the missing ones, under half trace to an unresolved V gene in checked studies; the others have no known cause. The V and J calls and clone size were taken over from that table, and D and trimming were inferred from the DNA. In this sample the table shows about 260,000 clones, roughly 20% of which occur a single time. In total, the top ten clones hold roughly 0.028% of the sample.

The CDR3 sequence holds 13 residues, the cysteine and phenylalanine included. CDR3 DNA only is kept here, 39 bases in frame from base 1. V and J are truncated by 0 bases and 8 bases respectively, leaving an intervening sequence of 10 bases. Based on the germline V gene, the CDR1 and CDR2 sequences are LGHNA and YNFKEQ. Each donor gave one peripheral blood draw, averaging roughly 0.11 L, which was collected into heparinised tubes. A BD FACSAria II and a panel including CD45RO, CCR7, CD25, CD127, CD95 and CD27 were used to sort naive, central memory, regulatory and stem cell-like memory CD4+ T cells. Every sorted population had a purity above 95%. Right away, PBMCs were isolated by Lymphoprep density gradient centrifugation and were stained directly, with no culture step. So that batch effects would be minimized, each experiment stained and sorted samples in pairs, pairing one healthy donor with one patient.

This sequence originates from a woman aged 40 to 50 with type 1 diabetes. The sequenced sample was naive CD4+ T cells from blood. The cell subset or site label corresponds to: true naive CD4+ T cells. The rearrangement joined TRBV4-2 to TRBJ1-2; the D gene is unclear. The nucleotide sequence reads as follows: TGTGCCAGCAGCCAAGACAGGAAGTACGGCTACACCTTC. It specifies CASSQDRKYGYTF.